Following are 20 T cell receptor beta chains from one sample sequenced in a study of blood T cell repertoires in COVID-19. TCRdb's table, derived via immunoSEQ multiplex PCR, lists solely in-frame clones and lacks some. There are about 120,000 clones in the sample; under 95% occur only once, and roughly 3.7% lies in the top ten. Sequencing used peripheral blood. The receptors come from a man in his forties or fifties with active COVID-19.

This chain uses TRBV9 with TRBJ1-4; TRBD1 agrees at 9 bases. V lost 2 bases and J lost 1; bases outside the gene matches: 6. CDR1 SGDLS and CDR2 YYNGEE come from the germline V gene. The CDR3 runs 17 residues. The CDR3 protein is CASSVGQGRLTNEKLFF. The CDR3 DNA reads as TGTGCCAGCAGCGTCGGACAGGGGCGACTAACTAATGAAAAACTGTTTTTT.

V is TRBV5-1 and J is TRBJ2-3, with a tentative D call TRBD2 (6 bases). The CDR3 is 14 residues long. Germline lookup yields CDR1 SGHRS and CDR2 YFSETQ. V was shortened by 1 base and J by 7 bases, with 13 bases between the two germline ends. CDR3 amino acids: CASSLTGVPNTQYF. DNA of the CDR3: TGCGCCAGCAGCTTGACGGGGGTTCCAAATACGCAGTATTTT.

DNA of the CDR3: TGCAGCGTCCCGGACGCGGGCTCCTACAATGAGCAGTTCTTC. It yields the protein CSVPDAGSYNEQFF. This sequence joins TRBV29-1 and TRBJ2-1; weak D call: TRBD2 (5 bases). Germline CDR1 reads SQVTM; CDR2 reads ANQGSEA. Trimming cost V 6 bases and J 0 bases, with 12 bases left between them. The CDR3 totals 14 residues.

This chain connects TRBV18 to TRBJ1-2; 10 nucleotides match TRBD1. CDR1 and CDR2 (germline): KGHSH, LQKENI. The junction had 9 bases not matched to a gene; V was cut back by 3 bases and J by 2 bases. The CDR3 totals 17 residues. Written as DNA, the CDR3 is TGTGCCAGCTCACCCTCGACAGGGGGCAGGCAAAACTATGGCTACACCTTC. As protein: CASSPSTGGRQNYGYTF.

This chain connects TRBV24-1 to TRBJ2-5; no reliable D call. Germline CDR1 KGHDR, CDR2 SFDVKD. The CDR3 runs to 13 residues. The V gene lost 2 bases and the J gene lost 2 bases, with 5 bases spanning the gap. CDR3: CATSDWLQETQYF. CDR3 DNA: TGTGCCACCAGTGATTGGCTTCAAGAGACCCAGTACTTC.

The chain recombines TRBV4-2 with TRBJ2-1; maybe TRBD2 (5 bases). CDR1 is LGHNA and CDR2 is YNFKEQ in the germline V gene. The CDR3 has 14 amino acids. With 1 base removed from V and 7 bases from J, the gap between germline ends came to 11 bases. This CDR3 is CASSQGLRENEQFF. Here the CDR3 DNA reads TGTGCCAGCAGCCAAGGGCTAAGGGAGAATGAGCAGTTCTTC.

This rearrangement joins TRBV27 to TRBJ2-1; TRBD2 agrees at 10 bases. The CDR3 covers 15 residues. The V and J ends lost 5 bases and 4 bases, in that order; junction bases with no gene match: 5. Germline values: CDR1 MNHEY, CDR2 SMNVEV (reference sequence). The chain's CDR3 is CASSPTSGLYNEQFF. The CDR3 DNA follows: TGTGCCAGCAGTCCGACTAGCGGGCTTTACAATGAGCAGTTCTTC.

The CDR3 reads CASSRSGNTIYF. The CDR3 DNA follows: TGTGCCAGCAGCCGCTCTGGAAACACCATATATTTT. The chain carries TRBV25-1 and TRBJ1-3; no reliable D call. The V end was cut by 6 bases, the J end by 0 bases, with 3 bases between. This CDR3 has 12 residues. Germline CDR1 is MGHDK and CDR2 is SYGVNS.

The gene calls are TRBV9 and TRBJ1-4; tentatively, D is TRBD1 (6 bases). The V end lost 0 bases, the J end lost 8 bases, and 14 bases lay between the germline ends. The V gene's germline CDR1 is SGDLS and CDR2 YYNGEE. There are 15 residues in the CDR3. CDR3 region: CASSVDVGAREKLFF. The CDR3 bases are TGTGCCAGCAGCGTAGACGTGGGGGCGAGGGAAAAACTGTTTTTT.

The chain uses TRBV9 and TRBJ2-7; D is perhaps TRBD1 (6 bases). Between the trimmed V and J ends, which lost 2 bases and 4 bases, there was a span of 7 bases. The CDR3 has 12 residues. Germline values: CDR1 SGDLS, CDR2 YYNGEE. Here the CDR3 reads CASSVQGYEQYF. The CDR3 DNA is TGTGCCAGCAGCGTCCAGGGGTACGAGCAGTACTTC.

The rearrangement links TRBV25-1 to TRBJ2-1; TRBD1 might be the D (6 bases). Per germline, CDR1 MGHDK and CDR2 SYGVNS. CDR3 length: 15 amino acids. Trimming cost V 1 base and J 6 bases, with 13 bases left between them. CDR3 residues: CASSEFQGFGNEQFF. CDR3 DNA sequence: TGTGCCAGCAGTGAATTTCAGGGGTTCGGCAATGAGCAGTTCTTC.

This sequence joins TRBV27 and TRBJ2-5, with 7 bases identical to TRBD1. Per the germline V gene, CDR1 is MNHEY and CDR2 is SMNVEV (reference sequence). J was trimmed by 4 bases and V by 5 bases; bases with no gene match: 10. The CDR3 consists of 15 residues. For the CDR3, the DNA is TGTGCCAGCAGTAGAACAGGGGTTTGGGGAGAGACCCAGTACTTC. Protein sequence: CASSRTGVWGETQYF.

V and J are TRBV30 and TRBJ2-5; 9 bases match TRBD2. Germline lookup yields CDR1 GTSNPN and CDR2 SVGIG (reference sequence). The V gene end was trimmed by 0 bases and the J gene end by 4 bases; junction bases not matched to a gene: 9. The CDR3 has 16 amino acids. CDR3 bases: TGTGCCTGGAGTGTATTGGCGGGAGGGGCTAGAGAGACCCAGTACTTC. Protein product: CAWSVLAGGARETQYF.

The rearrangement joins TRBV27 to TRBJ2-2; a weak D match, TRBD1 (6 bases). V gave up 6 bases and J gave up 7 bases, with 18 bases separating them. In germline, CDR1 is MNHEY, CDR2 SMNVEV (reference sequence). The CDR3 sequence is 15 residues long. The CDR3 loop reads CASRRSGGFVGELFF. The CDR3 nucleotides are TGTGCCAGCAGAAGATCTGGGGGCTTTGTCGGGGAGCTGTTTTTT.

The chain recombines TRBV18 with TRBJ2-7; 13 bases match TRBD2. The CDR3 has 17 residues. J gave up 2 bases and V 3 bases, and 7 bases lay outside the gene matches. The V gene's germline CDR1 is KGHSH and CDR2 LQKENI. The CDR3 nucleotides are TGTGCCAGCTCACCTTCGGGACTAGCGGGGCCTACCTACGAGCAGTACTTC. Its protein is CASSPSGLAGPTYEQYF.

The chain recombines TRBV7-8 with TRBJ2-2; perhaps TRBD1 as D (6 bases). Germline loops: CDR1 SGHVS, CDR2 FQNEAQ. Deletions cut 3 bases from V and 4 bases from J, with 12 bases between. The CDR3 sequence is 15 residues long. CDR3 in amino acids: CASSLAGARTGELFF. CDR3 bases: TGTGCCAGCAGCTTGGCAGGGGCCCGCACCGGGGAGCTGTTTTTT.

DNA for the CDR3: TGTGCCAGCAGTTACTTAGGGGTCTATCAGCCCCAGCATTTT. Translated, it gives CASSYLGVYQPQHF. The chain is built from TRBV6-6 and TRBJ1-5, with a possible D match to TRBD1 (5 bases). The length of the CDR3 is 14 residues. CDR1 and CDR2 (germline): MNHNY, SVGAGI (reference sequence). V lost 1 base and J 5 bases, leaving 9 bases between the germline ends.

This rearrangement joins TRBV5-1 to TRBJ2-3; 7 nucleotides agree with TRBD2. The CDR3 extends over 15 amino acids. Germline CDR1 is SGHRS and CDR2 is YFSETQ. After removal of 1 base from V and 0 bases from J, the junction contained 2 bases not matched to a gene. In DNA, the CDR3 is TGCGCCAGCAGCTTGAATAGCGGGAGCACAGATACGCAGTATTTT. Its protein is CASSLNSGSTDTQYF.

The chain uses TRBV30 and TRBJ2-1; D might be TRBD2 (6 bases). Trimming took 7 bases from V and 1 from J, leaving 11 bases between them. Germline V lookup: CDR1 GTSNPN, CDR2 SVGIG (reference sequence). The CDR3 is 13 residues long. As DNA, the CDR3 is TGTGCCTATAACGGGGGTTCCTACAATGAGCAGTTCTTC. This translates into CAYNGGSYNEQFF.

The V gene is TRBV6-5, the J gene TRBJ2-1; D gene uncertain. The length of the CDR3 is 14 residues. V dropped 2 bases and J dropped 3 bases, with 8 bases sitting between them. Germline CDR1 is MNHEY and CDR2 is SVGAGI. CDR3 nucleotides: TGTGCCAGCAGTTACGGCCGCGGCTACAATGAGCAGTTCTTC. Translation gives CASSYGRGYNEQFF.